The 7 T cell receptor beta chains below all came from one sample that was sequenced in a study of blood T cell repertoires in COVID-19. Produced via immunoSEQ multiplex PCR; TCRdb's table is partial and in-frame only. Among around 380,000 clones listed, more than 75% were seen once. Sequencing was performed on peripheral blood. Source of these receptors: a human donor with acute or convalescent COVID-19. The donor label of this sample is uncertain.

This clone was recorded a few times. The chain combines TRBV7-9 with TRBJ1-1; D is unclear. CDR3 size: 13 residues. Germline assignment: CDR1 SEHNR and CDR2 FQNEAQ (reference sequence). Trimming pared 5 bases from V and 6 bases from J, leaving 13 bases between. DNA of the CDR3: TGTGCCAGCAGCCCCCGGGATTCACCTGAAGCTTTCTTT. Translated: CASSPRDSPEAFF. Looking up the rest from reference TRBV7-9 and TRBJ1-1 gives the full variable domain: DTGVSQNPRHKITKRGQNVTFRCDPISEHNRLYWYRQTLGQGPEFLTYFQNEAQLEKSRLLSDRFSAERPKGSFSTLEIQRTEQGDSAMYLCASSPRDSPEAFFGQGTRLTVV.

J is TRBJ2-7 and V is TRBV6-6, with 8 bases lining up with TRBD2. Trimming took 1 base from V and 2 from J; bases not matched to a gene: 4. The germline V gene has CDR1 MNHNY and CDR2 SVGAGI (reference sequence). The CDR3 contains 15 residues. This chain's CDR3 is CASSYLRGETYEQYF. The CDR3, as DNA: TGTGCCAGCAGTTACTTGCGGGGGGAAACCTACGAGCAGTACTTC.

The sample holds one count of this clone. CDR3 DNA sequence: TGTGCCAGCTCACCGACTGCCGGGACAGGGTTGACATCTGGAAACACCATATATTTT. This translates into CASSPTAGTGLTSGNTIYF. The chain is built from TRBV18 and TRBJ1-3, with 9 bases identical to TRBD1. Germline trimming cut 3 bases from V and 1 base from J; bases unmatched to any gene: 13. From germline, CDR1 is KGHSH and CDR2 LQKENI. This CDR3 region has 19 residues.

The genes are TRBV11-2 and TRBJ1-1, with D unresolved. Trimming pared 5 bases from V and 0 bases from J, leaving 13 bases between. Germline V CDR1 and CDR2: SGHAT, FQNNGV. The CDR3 loop spans 15 amino acids. The DNA for the CDR3 is TGTGCCAGCAGCACTCGTTCCTTAATGAACACTGAAGCTTTCTTT. Residues: CASSTRSLMNTEAFF.

The rearrangement joins TRBV5-1 to TRBJ2-5; D possibly corresponds to TRBD2 (5 bases). In germline, CDR1 is SGHRS, CDR2 YFSETQ. The CDR3 covers 13 residues. The ends were cut back, 6 bases at V and 2 bases at J, with 11 bases in the middle. CDR3 region: CASKVASQETQYF. In DNA, the CDR3 is TGCGCCAGCAAGGTAGCGAGTCAAGAGACCCAGTACTTC.

V and J are TRBV7-9 and TRBJ1-3; D is uncertain. Trimming pared 0 bases from V and 0 bases from J, leaving 9 bases between. Germline CDR1 reads SEHNR; CDR2 reads FQNEAQ (reference sequence). The CDR3 has 16 amino acids. CDR3 sequence: CASSLAVSASGNTIYF. For the CDR3, the DNA is TGTGCCAGCAGCTTAGCGGTCAGCGCCTCTGGAAACACCATATATTTT.

The chain employs TRBV27 and TRBJ1-1; D is unclear. This CDR3 has 14 amino acids. CDR1 and CDR2 (germline): MNHEY, SMNVEV (reference sequence). Trimming shortened V by 1 base and J by 3 bases, and 9 bases separated the two germline ends. The CDR3 protein is CASSLYRGDTEAFF. CDR3 nucleotide sequence: TGTGCCAGCAGTTTATATAGAGGTGACACTGAAGCTTTCTTT.